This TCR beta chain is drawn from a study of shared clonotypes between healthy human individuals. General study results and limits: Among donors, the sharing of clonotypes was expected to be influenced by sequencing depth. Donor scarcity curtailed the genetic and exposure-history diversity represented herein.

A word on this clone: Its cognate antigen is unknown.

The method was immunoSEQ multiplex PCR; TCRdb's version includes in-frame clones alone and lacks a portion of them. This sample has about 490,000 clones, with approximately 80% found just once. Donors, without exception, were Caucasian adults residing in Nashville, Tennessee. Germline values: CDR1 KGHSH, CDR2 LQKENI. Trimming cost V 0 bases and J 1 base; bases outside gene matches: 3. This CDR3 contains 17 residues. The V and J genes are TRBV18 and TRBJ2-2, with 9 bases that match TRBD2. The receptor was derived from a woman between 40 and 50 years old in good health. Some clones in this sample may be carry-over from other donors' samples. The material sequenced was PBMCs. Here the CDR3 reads CASSPPRLAENTGELFF. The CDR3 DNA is TGTGCCAGCTCACCACCCCGACTAGCGGAGAACACCGGGGAGCTGTTTTTT.